The present entry profiles one T cell receptor (beta chain) with its context. Antigen specificity is unknown. The CDR3 totals 13 residues. Germline V gene lookup returns CDR1 SGHRS and CDR2 YFSETQ. Trimming removed 4 bases at V and 4 bases at J, with 10 bases between. The data stem from a study of cytomegalovirus exposure and HLA in healthy donors. Data came from immunoSEQ multiplex PCR; TCRdb stores just in-frame clones and leaves some out. Of nearly 200,000 clones listed, 80% to 90% are singletons. Study-level points and caveats: A subsequent analysis found that TCR clusters from the first cohort also tended to co-occur in the roughly 120 validation repertoires, with 90% to 95% of cluster scores above 0. There were 160 or so TCR beta chains listed as cytomegalovirus-associated.

The sequenced material came from PBMCs. This sequence joins TRBV5-1 and TRBJ2-3, with D possibly being TRBD2 (5 bases). The receptor was isolated from a woman between 25 and 40 years old in good health and CMV-seropositive. CDR3 nucleotide sequence: TGCGCCAGCAGCCCTGGGAGAGCAGATACGCAGTATTTT. It encodes CASSPGRADTQYF.